One and the same sample provided the 4 T cell receptor beta chains below, sequenced in a study of T cells in Graves' hyperthyroidism and ophthalmopathy. Authors of the study amplified TCR beta CDR3 regions from RNA transcripts. The HTBI primer set served for first-round RT-PCR of the TCR CDR3. TCRdb recomputed calls from the multiplex PCR reads with MiXCR, one row per CDR3 protein. The sample has around 300,000 distinct CDR3 sequences, approximately 15% seen once. Material for sequencing was blood. The receptors were gathered from a woman aged 25 to 39 with Graves' hyperthyroidism.

This clonotype was seen at least ten times. The chain joins TRBV20-1 to TRBJ2-5; TRBD1 matches 8 bases. Germline CDR1 DFQATT, CDR2 SNEGSKA (reference sequence). Losses at the gene ends were 3 bases for V and 5 bases for J; bases not matched to a gene: 11. The CDR3 is made up of 15 amino acids. This chain's CDR3 is CSARAPAGGRETQYF. The CDR3 coding sequence is TGCAGTGCTAGGGCTCCAGCAGGGGGCAGGGAGACCCAGTACTTC.

This chain links TRBV7-6 with TRBJ2-1; no definite D call. CDR1 SGHVS and CDR2 FNYEAQ come from the germline V gene. The germline V and J ends were trimmed by 2 bases and 6 bases, with 8 bases remaining between them. This CDR3 is 13 amino acids long. CDR3 DNA: TGTGCCAGCAGCTTACGAAGAGCCAATGAGCAGTTCTTC. Translation: CASSLRRANEQFF.

This clonotype has at least ten counts. J is TRBJ2-7 and V is TRBV3-1; 10 bases are shared with TRBD2. Germline CDR1 LGHDT, CDR2 YNNKEL (reference sequence). The CDR3 is made up of 15 amino acids. V shed 2 bases, J shed 3 bases, and the junction held 4 bases outside the gene matches. CDR3 protein: CASSQPAGGSYEQYF. DNA for the CDR3: TGTGCCAGCAGCCAACCAGCGGGAGGGAGCTACGAGCAGTACTTC.

The genes are TRBV24-1 and TRBJ2-4; no firm D call. Germline V CDR1 and CDR2: KGHDR, SFDVKD. The CDR3 spans 15 residues. The V and J ends lost 4 bases and 4 bases respectively, with 13 bases between them. CDR3 loop: CATSDPVIGKNIQYF. In nucleotides, the CDR3 is TGTGCCACCAGTGACCCCGTTATTGGTAAAAACATTCAGTACTTC.